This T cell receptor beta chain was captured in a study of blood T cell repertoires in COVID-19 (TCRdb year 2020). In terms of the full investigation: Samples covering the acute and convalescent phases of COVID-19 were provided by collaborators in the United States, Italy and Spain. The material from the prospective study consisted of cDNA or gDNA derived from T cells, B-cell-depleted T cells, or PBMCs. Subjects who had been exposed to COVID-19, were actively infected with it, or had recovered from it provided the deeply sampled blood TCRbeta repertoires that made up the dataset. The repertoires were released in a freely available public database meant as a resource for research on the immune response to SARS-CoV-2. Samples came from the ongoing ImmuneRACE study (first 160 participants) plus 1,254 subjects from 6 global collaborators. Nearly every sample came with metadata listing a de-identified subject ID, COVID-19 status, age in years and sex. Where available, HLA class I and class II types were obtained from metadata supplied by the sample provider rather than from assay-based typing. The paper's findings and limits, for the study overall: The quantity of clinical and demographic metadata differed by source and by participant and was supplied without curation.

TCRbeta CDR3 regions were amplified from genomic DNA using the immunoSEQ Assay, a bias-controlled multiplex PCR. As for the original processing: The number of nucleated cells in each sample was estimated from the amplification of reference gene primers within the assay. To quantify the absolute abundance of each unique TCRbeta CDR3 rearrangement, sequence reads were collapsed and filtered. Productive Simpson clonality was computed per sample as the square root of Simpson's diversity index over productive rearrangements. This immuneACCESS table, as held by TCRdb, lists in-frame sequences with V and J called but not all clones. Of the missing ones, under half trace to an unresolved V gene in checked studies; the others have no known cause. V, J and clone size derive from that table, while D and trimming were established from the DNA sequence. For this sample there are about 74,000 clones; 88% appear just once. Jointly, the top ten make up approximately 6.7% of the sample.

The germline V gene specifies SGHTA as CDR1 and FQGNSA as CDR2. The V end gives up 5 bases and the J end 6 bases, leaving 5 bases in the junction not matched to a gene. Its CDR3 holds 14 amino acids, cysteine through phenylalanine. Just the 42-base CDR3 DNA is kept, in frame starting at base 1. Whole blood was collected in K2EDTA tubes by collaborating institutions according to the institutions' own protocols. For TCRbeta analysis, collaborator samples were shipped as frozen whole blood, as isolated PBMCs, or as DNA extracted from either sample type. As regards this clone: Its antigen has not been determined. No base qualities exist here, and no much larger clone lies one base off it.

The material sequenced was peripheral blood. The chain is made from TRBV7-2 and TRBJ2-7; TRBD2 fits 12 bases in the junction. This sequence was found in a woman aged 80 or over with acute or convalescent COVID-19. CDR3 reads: CASSARTSGTEQYF. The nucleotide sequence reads TGTGCCAGCAGCGCGCGGACTAGCGGGACCGAGCAGTACTTC.